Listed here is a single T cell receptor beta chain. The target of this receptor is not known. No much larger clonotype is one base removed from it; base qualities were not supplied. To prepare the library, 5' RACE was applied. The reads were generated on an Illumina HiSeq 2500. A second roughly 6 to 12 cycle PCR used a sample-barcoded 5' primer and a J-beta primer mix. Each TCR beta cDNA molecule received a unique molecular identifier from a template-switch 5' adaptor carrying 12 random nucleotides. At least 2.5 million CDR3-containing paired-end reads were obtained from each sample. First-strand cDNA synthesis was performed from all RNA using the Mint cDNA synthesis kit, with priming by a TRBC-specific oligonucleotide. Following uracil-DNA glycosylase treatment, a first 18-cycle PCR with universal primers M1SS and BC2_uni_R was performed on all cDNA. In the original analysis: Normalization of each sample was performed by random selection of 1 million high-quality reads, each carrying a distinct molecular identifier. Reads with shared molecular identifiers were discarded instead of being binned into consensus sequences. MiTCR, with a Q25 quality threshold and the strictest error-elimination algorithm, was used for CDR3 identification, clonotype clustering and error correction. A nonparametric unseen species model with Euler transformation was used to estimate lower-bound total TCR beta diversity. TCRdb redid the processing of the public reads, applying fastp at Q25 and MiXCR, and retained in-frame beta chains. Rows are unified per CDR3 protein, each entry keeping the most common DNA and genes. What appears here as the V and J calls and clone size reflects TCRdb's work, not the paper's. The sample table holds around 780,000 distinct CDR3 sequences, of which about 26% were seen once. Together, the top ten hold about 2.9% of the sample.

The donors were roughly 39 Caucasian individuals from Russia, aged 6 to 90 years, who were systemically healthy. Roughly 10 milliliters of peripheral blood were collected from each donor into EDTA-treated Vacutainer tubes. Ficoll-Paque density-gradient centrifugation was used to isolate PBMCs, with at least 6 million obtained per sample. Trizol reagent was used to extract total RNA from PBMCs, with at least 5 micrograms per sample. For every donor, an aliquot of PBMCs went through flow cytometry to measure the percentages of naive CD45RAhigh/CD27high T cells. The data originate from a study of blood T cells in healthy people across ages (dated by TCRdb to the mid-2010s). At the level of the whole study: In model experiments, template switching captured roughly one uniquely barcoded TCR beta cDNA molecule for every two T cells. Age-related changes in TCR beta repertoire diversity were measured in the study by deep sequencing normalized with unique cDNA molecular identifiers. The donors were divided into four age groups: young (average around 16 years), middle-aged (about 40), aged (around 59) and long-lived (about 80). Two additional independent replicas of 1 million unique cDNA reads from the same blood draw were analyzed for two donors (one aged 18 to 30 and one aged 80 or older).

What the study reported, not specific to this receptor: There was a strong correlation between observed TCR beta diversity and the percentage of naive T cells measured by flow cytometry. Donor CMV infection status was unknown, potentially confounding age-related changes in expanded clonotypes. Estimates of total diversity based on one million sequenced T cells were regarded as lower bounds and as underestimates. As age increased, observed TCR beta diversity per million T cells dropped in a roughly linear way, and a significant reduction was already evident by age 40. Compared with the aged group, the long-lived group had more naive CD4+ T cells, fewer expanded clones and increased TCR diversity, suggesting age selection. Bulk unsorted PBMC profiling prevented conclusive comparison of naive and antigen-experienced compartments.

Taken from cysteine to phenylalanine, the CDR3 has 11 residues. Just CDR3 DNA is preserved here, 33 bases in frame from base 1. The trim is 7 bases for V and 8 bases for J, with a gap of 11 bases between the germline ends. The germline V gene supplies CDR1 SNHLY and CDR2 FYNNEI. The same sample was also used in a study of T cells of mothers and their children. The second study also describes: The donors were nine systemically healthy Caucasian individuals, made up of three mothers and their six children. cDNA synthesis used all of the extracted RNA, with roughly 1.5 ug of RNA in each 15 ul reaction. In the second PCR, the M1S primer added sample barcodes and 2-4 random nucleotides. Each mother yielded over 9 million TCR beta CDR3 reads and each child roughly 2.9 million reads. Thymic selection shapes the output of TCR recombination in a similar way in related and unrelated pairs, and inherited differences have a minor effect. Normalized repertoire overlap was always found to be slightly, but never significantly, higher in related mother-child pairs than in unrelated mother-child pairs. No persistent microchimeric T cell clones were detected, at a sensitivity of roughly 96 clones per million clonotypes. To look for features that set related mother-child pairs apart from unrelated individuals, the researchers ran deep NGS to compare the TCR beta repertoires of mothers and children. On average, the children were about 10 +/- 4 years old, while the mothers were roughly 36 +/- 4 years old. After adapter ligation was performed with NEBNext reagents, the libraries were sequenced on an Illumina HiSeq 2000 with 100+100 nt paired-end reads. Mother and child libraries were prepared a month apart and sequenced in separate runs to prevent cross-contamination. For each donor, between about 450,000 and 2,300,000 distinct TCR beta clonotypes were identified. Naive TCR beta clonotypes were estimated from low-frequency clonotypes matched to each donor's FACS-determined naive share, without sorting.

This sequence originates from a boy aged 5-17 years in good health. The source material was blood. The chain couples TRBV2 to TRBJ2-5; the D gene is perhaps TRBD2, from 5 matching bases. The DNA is TGTGCCAGCACCGGACTGAGAACCCAGTACTTC. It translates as CASTGLRTQYF.